This TCR beta chain comes out of a study of OX40 agonist ivuxolimab in advanced cancers. Context from the whole study: The costimulatory receptor OX40 (CD134) was targeted by ivuxolimab, a fully human IgG2 agonistic monoclonal antibody. Intravenous ivuxolimab was administered to patients every 2 weeks at six dose levels: 0.01, 0.1, 0.3, 1.5, 3 and 10 mg/kg. The paper covers the monotherapy dose-escalation part of the phase I ivuxolimab trial, which included N of about 56 patients. Partial responses occurred in three dose-escalation patients, of whom one had hepatocellular carcinoma and two had cutaneous melanoma. Of the approximately 54 dose-escalation patients, hepatocellular carcinoma was present in 19, melanoma in approximately 15, renal cell carcinoma in 9 and head and neck cancer in 9. Peripheral TCRbeta sequencing was intended to test whether TCR sequence diversity was altered and clonal T-cell expansion was caused by ivuxolimab. Prior anti-PD-1, anti-PD-L1 or anti-CTLA-4 therapy was permitted, and about two fifths of dose-escalation patients had received checkpoint inhibitors. In the dose-escalation cohort, 82.7% of patients were male, and the mean age was roughly 60 years, with a range of roughly 20 to 80.

Genomic DNA was isolated from the sorted cells so that the TCRbeta CDR3 region could be sequenced. The immunoSEQ Assay was used for sequencing of TCRbeta CDR3 regions. TCRdb obtained this table from immuneACCESS and retained in-frame rearrangements with V and J assigned. These tables miss some clones; where compared with another copy, unresolved V genes account for less than half of the shortfall, and the remainder is unexplained. Within this sample are roughly 70,000 clones, with around 85% of them counted one time only. 0.65% to 0.9% of the sample lies in the top ten. The CDR3 numbers 17 residues from cysteine through phenylalanine. The retained sequence is limited to the CDR3, 51 bases, with the frame set at the first base. V and J are trimmed by 2 bases and 4 bases, and the gene matches miss 11 bases of the junction. Sequences SGHTS (CDR1) and YDEGEE (CDR2) are obtained from the germline V gene.

Broad study findings and their caveats: The antigen specificity of the clonally expanded peripheral T cells was not determined. Low levels of normalized T-cell clonal expansion were also shown by some nonresponding patients. In the 0.1-3.0 mg/kg groups, partial responders had among the lowest normalized peripheral clonal expansion, particularly in CD8+ T cells. At doses of 0.1 to 3.0 mg/kg, clonal expansion of both CD4+ and CD8+ T cells in blood was seen between baseline and week 6. After ivuxolimab, more expanded clones were found on average in CD8+ T cells than in CD4+ T cells.

Note on this clone: The clone's antigen remains unknown. No base-level quality is on record; no much larger clone is a single base apart.

Patients with a history of autoimmune disease or receiving systemic immunosuppression were excluded from the trial. In every dose cohort, peripheral blood was drawn for TCR sequencing at baseline, cycle 4 day 1, and cycle 7 day 1. Samples came from an open-label, multicenter, first-in-human phase I dose-escalation trial of ivuxolimab. The trial enrolled adults with locally advanced or metastatic head and neck squamous cell, hepatocellular, melanoma or renal cell carcinoma. Before TCR sequencing, CD4+ and CD8+ T cells were separately sorted from peripheral blood. The sequence derives from an adult with an advanced solid tumor such as melanoma, head and neck, liver or kidney cancer. The sequenced sample was CD4+ or CD8+ T cells sorted from blood, obtained in a trial of the OX40 agonist ivuxolimab. This chain is built from TRBV5-8 and TRBJ2-1, and 8 junction bases match TRBD2. For the CDR3, the sequence is CASSFYGRAYHYNEQFF. In nucleotides, the sequence is TGTGCCAGCAGCTTTTACGGGAGGGCCTATCATTACAATGAGCAGTTCTTC.